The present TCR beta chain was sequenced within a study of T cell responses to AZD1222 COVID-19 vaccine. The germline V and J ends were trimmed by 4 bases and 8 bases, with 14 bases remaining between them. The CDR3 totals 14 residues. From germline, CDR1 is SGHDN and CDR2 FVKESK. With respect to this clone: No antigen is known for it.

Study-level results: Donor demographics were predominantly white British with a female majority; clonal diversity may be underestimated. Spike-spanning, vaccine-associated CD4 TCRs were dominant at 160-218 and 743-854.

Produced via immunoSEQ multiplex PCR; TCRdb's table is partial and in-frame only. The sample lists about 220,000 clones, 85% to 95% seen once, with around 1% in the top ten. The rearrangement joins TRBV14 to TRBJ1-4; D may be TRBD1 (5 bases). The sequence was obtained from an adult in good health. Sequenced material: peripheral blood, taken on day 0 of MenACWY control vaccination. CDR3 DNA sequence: TGTGCCAGCAGCCCTCGAGGGGAAGGAGAAAAACTGTTTTTT. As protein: CASSPRGEGEKLFF.